The rows below give T cell receptor beta chains drawn from one sample of a study of OX40 agonist ivuxolimab in advanced cancers. Produced via immunoSEQ multiplex PCR; TCRdb's table is partial and in-frame only. The sample includes about 67,000 clones, around 90% of them seen just once. The specimen was CD4+ or CD8+ T cells sorted from blood, collected in a trial of the OX40 agonist ivuxolimab. These receptors were obtained from an adult with an advanced solid tumor such as melanoma, head and neck, liver or kidney cancer. CDR3s include the opening cysteine and the closing phenylalanine or tryptophan. D genes are given only for firm matches. Expanded clones get a size class; other rows say once, few or many, or leave the size out.

v_call: TRBV9
clone_size: .
j_call: TRBJ2-3
d_call: TRBD2
cdr3_aa: CASSVGLRGLATDTQYF
cdr3_nt: TGTGCCAGCAGCGTAGGTTTGCGGGGACTAGCGACAGATACGCAGTATTTT

v_call: TRBV5-6
clone_size: .
j_call: TRBJ2-5
d_call: TRBD2
cdr3_aa: CASSVLAGRGETQYF
cdr3_nt: TGTGCCAGCAGCGTGCTAGCGGGGAGAGGAGAGACCCAGTACTTC

v_call: TRBV30
clone_size: .
j_call: TRBJ1-1
d_call: .
cdr3_aa: CAWSVLSPGTTEAFF
cdr3_nt: TGTGCCTGGAGTGTACTGTCTCCGGGGACCACTGAAGCTTTCTTT

v_call: TRBV7-2
clone_size: .
j_call: TRBJ2-1
d_call: TRBD2
cdr3_aa: CASSLVGTSGSGKQFF
cdr3_nt: TGTGCCAGCAGCTTAGTAGGGACTAGCGGGAGTGGGAAGCAGTTCTTC

v_call: TRBV5-5
clone_size: .
j_call: TRBJ2-7
d_call: .
cdr3_aa: CASSLGGRSQVSYEQYF
cdr3_nt: TGTGCCAGCAGCTTGGGTGGCCGGTCCCAAGTTTCCTACGAGCAGTACTTC

v_call: TRBV18
clone_size: .
j_call: TRBJ2-1
d_call: .
cdr3_aa: CASSPLVQGEYNEQFF
cdr3_nt: TGTGCCAGCTCACCACTGGTACAGGGAGAGTACAATGAGCAGTTCTTC

v_call: TRBV6-1
clone_size: .
j_call: TRBJ1-4
d_call: TRBD1
cdr3_aa: CASRPGTVTEKLFF
cdr3_nt: TGTGCCAGCAGACCCGGGACAGTCACTGAAAAACTGTTTTTT

v_call: TRBV30
clone_size: once
j_call: TRBJ2-5
d_call: TRBD2
cdr3_aa: CASRAGVETQYF
cdr3_nt: TGTGCCTCACGGGCGGGAGTAGAGACCCAGTACTTC

v_call: TRBV7-9
clone_size: .
j_call: TRBJ2-3
d_call: .
cdr3_aa: CASNPGSDTQYF
cdr3_nt: TGTGCCAGCAACCCGGGGTCGGATACGCAGTATTTT

v_call: TRBV27
clone_size: .
j_call: TRBJ2-2
d_call: .
cdr3_aa: CASSFNGNANTGELFF
cdr3_nt: TGTGCCAGCAGTTTTAACGGCAACGCGAACACCGGGGAGCTGTTTTTT

v_call: TRBV6-1
clone_size: .
j_call: TRBJ2-2
d_call: .
cdr3_aa: CASTDRNTGELFF
cdr3_nt: TGTGCCAGCACGGACAGGAACACCGGGGAGCTGTTTTTT

v_call: TRBV13
clone_size: .
j_call: TRBJ2-2
d_call: .
cdr3_aa: CASSQGSGELFF
cdr3_nt: TGTGCCAGCAGCCAGGGGAGCGGGGAGCTGTTTTTT

v_call: TRBV7-2
clone_size: .
j_call: TRBJ1-4
d_call: TRBD1
cdr3_aa: CASSPGQVGGEKLFF
cdr3_nt: TGTGCCAGCAGCCCGGGACAGGTGGGAGGCGAAAAACTGTTTTTT

v_call: TRBV7-3
clone_size: once
j_call: TRBJ1-2
d_call: TRBD1
cdr3_aa: CASSPSTGAGGYTF
cdr3_nt: TGTGCCAGCAGCCCCTCAACAGGGGCGGGTGGCTACACCTTC

v_call: TRBV6-1
clone_size: .
j_call: TRBJ2-7
d_call: .
cdr3_aa: CASVGSSYEQYF
cdr3_nt: TGTGCCAGCGTCGGGAGCTCCTACGAGCAGTACTTC

v_call: TRBV6-6
clone_size: .
j_call: TRBJ1-1
d_call: .
cdr3_aa: CASNEGFSAEAFF
cdr3_nt: TGTGCCAGCAACGAGGGGTTTAGTGCTGAAGCTTTCTTT

v_call: TRBV28
clone_size: .
j_call: TRBJ2-7
d_call: .
cdr3_aa: CASSITPTYEQYF
cdr3_nt: TGTGCCAGCAGTATCACACCGACCTACGAGCAGTACTTC

v_call: TRBV10-2
clone_size: once
j_call: TRBJ1-5
d_call: TRBD1
cdr3_aa: CASSDRGENQPQHF
cdr3_nt: TGCGCCAGCTCAGACAGGGGTGAGAATCAGCCCCAGCATTTT

v_call: TRBV30
clone_size: .
j_call: TRBJ2-7
d_call: TRBD2
cdr3_aa: CAWSLGLAGVEQYF
cdr3_nt: TGTGCCTGGAGTCTAGGACTAGCGGGAGTCGAGCAGTACTTC

v_call: TRBV9
clone_size: .
j_call: TRBJ2-2
d_call: TRBD1
cdr3_aa: CASSERPPGQGHTGELFF
cdr3_nt: TGTGCCAGCAGCGAGAGGCCGCCGGGACAGGGGCACACCGGGGAGCTGTTTTTT

v_call: TRBV27
clone_size: .
j_call: TRBJ2-7
d_call: TRBD2
cdr3_aa: CASSLGREGRYEQYF
cdr3_nt: TGTGCCAGCAGTTTGGGGCGGGAGGGCCGATACGAGCAGTACTTC

v_call: TRBV20-1
clone_size: .
j_call: TRBJ2-1
d_call: .
cdr3_aa: CSARGALQFF
cdr3_nt: TGCAGTGCTAGAGGTGCGCTGCAGTTCTTC

v_call: TRBV5-6
clone_size: .
j_call: TRBJ2-7
d_call: TRBD2
cdr3_aa: CASSLNSGRVYEQYF
cdr3_nt: TGTGCCAGCAGCTTGAATAGCGGGAGAGTGTACGAGCAGTACTTC

v_call: TRBV9
clone_size: .
j_call: TRBJ2-2
d_call: TRBD1
cdr3_aa: CASSVTTGARNTGELFF
cdr3_nt: TGTGCCAGCAGCGTAACGACAGGGGCGCGGAACACCGGGGAGCTGTTTTTT

v_call: TRBV27
clone_size: .
j_call: TRBJ2-4
d_call: .
cdr3_aa: CASHPRGEGGKNIQYF
cdr3_nt: TGTGCCAGCCACCCCAGGGGAGAGGGAGGCAAAAACATTCAGTACTTC

v_call: TRBV12-5
clone_size: .
j_call: TRBJ1-4
d_call: .
cdr3_aa: CASGLGITSTNEKLFF
cdr3_nt: TGTGCTAGTGGTTTGGGAATCACCTCAACTAATGAAAAACTGTTTTTT

v_call: TRBV7-3
clone_size: .
j_call: TRBJ2-3
d_call: TRBD1
cdr3_aa: CASSLKAGQGTDTQYF
cdr3_nt: TGTGCCAGCAGCTTAAAGGCGGGACAGGGGACAGATACGCAGTATTTT

v_call: TRBV5-4
clone_size: .
j_call: TRBJ2-1
d_call: .
cdr3_aa: CASSLVFAGSYNEQFF
cdr3_nt: TGTGCCAGCAGCTTGGTGTTTGCGGGATCCTACAATGAGCAGTTCTTC

v_call: TRBV4-2
clone_size: .
j_call: TRBJ1-1
d_call: .
cdr3_aa: CASSHSGQSEAFF
cdr3_nt: TGTGCCAGCAGCCATAGCGGGCAGAGTGAAGCTTTCTTT

v_call: TRBV9
clone_size: .
j_call: TRBJ2-2
d_call: .
cdr3_aa: CASSAPGVAGELFF
cdr3_nt: TGTGCCAGCAGCGCACCAGGGGTGGCCGGGGAGCTGTTTTTT

v_call: TRBV25-1
clone_size: .
j_call: TRBJ1-6
d_call: TRBD1
cdr3_aa: CASSEFPLDRGGSPLHF
cdr3_nt: TGTGCCAGCAGTGAATTCCCATTGGACAGGGGTGGTTCACCCCTCCACTTT

v_call: TRBV18
clone_size: .
j_call: TRBJ2-7
d_call: TRBD1
cdr3_aa: CASSVGQEGYEQYF
cdr3_nt: TGTGCCAGCTCAGTGGGACAGGAGGGCTACGAGCAGTACTTC

v_call: TRBV19
clone_size: .
j_call: TRBJ1-4
d_call: .
cdr3_aa: CASMQASRRLFF
cdr3_nt: TGTGCCAGTATGCAGGCGTCGCGGCGGCTGTTTTTT

v_call: TRBV19
clone_size: few
j_call: TRBJ1-5
d_call: TRBD1
cdr3_aa: CASRDREVSNQPQHF
cdr3_nt: TGTGCCAGCAGGGACAGGGAGGTTAGCAATCAGCCCCAGCATTTT

v_call: TRBV5-8
clone_size: .
j_call: TRBJ1-1
d_call: .
cdr3_aa: CASSLGPGREAFF
cdr3_nt: TGTGCCAGCAGCTTGGGGCCAGGGCGTGAAGCTTTCTTT

v_call: TRBV7-3
clone_size: .
j_call: TRBJ2-7
d_call: .
cdr3_aa: CASSLRDLAAGYEQYF
cdr3_nt: TGTGCCAGCAGCTTAAGGGATTTAGCGGCCGGCTACGAGCAGTACTTC

v_call: TRBV19
clone_size: once
j_call: TRBJ2-1
d_call: TRBD2
cdr3_aa: CASSMVASGNYNEQFF
cdr3_nt: TGTGCCAGTAGTATGGTTGCTAGCGGAAACTACAATGAGCAGTTCTTC

v_call: TRBV5-4
clone_size: once
j_call: TRBJ2-1
d_call: .
cdr3_aa: CASSFNNEQFF
cdr3_nt: TGTGCCAGCAGCTTTAACAATGAGCAGTTCTTC

v_call: TRBV29-1
clone_size: .
j_call: TRBJ2-2
d_call: TRBD1
cdr3_aa: CSVPRQGVTGELFF
cdr3_nt: TGCAGCGTCCCGAGGCAGGGGGTAACCGGGGAGCTGTTTTTT

v_call: TRBV2
clone_size: .
j_call: TRBJ2-1
d_call: .
cdr3_aa: CASSQVRSAYNEQFF
cdr3_nt: TGTGCCAGCAGTCAGGTGCGGTCAGCCTACAATGAGCAGTTCTTC

v_call: TRBV28
clone_size: .
j_call: TRBJ2-2
d_call: TRBD1
cdr3_aa: CASSLQGANTGELFF
cdr3_nt: TGTGCCAGCAGTTTACAGGGGGCGAACACCGGGGAGCTGTTTTTT

v_call: TRBV28
clone_size: .
j_call: TRBJ1-6
d_call: .
cdr3_aa: CASSPDGRSPLHF
cdr3_nt: TGTGCCAGCAGCCCTGATGGCCGTTCACCCCTCCACTTT

v_call: TRBV9
clone_size: .
j_call: TRBJ2-5
d_call: .
cdr3_aa: CASSVGRQLQETQYF
cdr3_nt: TGTGCCAGCAGCGTAGGGAGACAGTTACAAGAGACCCAGTACTTC

v_call: TRBV18
clone_size: .
j_call: TRBJ1-2
d_call: .
cdr3_aa: CASSPEIGGSYGYTF
cdr3_nt: TGTGCCAGCTCACCAGAGATAGGAGGCTCCTATGGCTACACCTTC

v_call: TRBV5-1
clone_size: .
j_call: TRBJ2-5
d_call: .
cdr3_aa: CASSLGGSQETQYF
cdr3_nt: TGCGCCAGCAGCTTGGGGGGAAGTCAAGAGACCCAGTACTTC

v_call: TRBV27
clone_size: .
j_call: TRBJ2-7
d_call: TRBD2
cdr3_aa: CASKPYATSGEQYF
cdr3_nt: TGTGCCAGCAAGCCTTACGCGACTAGCGGCGAGCAGTACTTC

v_call: TRBV6-5
clone_size: .
j_call: TRBJ1-1
d_call: TRBD1
cdr3_aa: CASSRTGGNTEAFF
cdr3_nt: TGTGCCAGCAGCCGGACAGGGGGCAACACTGAAGCTTTCTTT

v_call: TRBV6-5
clone_size: .
j_call: TRBJ2-2
d_call: .
cdr3_aa: CASAPGQRNTGELFF
cdr3_nt: TGTGCCAGCGCCCCAGGACAGCGGAACACCGGGGAGCTGTTTTTT

v_call: TRBV6-1
clone_size: .
j_call: TRBJ2-7
d_call: .
cdr3_aa: CASSEANPFEQYF
cdr3_nt: TGTGCCAGCAGTGAGGCCAATCCCTTCGAGCAGTACTTC

v_call: TRBV5-1
clone_size: .
j_call: TRBJ2-7
d_call: TRBD2
cdr3_aa: CASSLALAELYEQYF
cdr3_nt: TGTGCCAGCAGCTTGGCCCTAGCGGAACTTTACGAGCAGTACTTC

v_call: TRBV18
clone_size: .
j_call: TRBJ2-7
d_call: .
cdr3_aa: CASSPPTLSYEQYF
cdr3_nt: TGTGCCAGCTCACCACCGACGCTAAGCTACGAGCAGTACTTC